A selection of T cell receptor beta chains follows, all from one sample in a study of shared clonotypes between healthy human individuals. Assay: immunoSEQ multiplex PCR; the TCRdb copy retains only in-frame clones and omits some. The profile shows 1.5 million to 1.9 million clones, 98% of them singletons. The sample taken for sequencing was naive CD4+ T cells sorted from blood. The origin of the receptors is a man younger than 40 in good health. CDR3s include the opening cysteine and the closing phenylalanine or tryptophan. D genes are given only for firm matches. Clone sizes are given selectively: once, few, many, or a class where the clone is expanded.

j_call clone_size v_call d_call cdr3_aa cdr3_nt
TRBJ2-7 - TRBV6-6 - CASRDSGVTNEQYF TGTGCCAGCAGGGACTCAGGGGTTACCAACGAGCAGTACTTC
TRBJ2-1 once TRBV6-5 TRBD1 CASSSWTGEGYNEQFF TGTGCCAGCAGTTCATGGACAGGGGAGGGTTACAATGAGCAGTTCTTC
TRBJ1-2 - TRBV28 TRBD1 CASSTRDRGRGSYGYTF TGTGCCAGCAGTACCCGGGACAGGGGGCGCGGTAGCTATGGCTACACCTTC
TRBJ2-7 - TRBV6-5 - CASSYPGKGYEQYF TGTGCCAGCAGTTACCCAGGGAAAGGTTACGAGCAGTACTTC
TRBJ1-2 - TRBV7-2 - CASSLGGVGGYTF TGTGCCAGCAGCTTAGGAGGGGTTGGTGGCTACACCTTC
TRBJ1-2 - TRBV30 TRBD1 CAWSRQGFGYGYTF TGTGCCTGGAGTCGACAGGGGTTTGGTTATGGCTACACCTTC
TRBJ2-5 once TRBV5-1 - CASSPEPSGTQYF TGCGCCAGCAGCCCTGAGCCGTCTGGGACCCAGTACTTC
TRBJ2-1 - TRBV7-2 - CASSAQGRQFF TGTGCCAGCAGCGCACAGGGCAGGCAGTTCTTC
TRBJ2-3 once TRBV7-2 - CASSLYFGGDTQYF TGTGCCAGCAGCTTATATTTTGGGGGAGATACGCAGTATTTT
TRBJ2-2 - TRBV6-5 TRBD1 CASGGTGNTGELFF TGTGCCAGCGGAGGGACAGGGAACACCGGGGAGCTGTTTTTT
TRBJ1-1 - TRBV30 - CAWRLYAVNTEAFF TGTGCCTGGAGACTATACGCAGTGAACACTGAAGCTTTCTTT
TRBJ2-7 - TRBV6-6 TRBD2 CASGPLPAGGYEQYF TGTGCCAGCGGGCCTCTTCCCGCGGGAGGGTACGAGCAGTACTTC
TRBJ2-3 - TRBV19 TRBD2 CASSPRPGLGITQYF TGTGCCAGTAGTCCTCGCCCAGGACTAGGTATTACGCAGTATTTT
TRBJ2-5 - TRBV23-1 - CASFFTGTQETQYF TGCGCCAGCTTTTTCACAGGGACACAAGAGACCCAGTACTTC
TRBJ2-4 - TRBV5-1 TRBD2 CASSSAGTSGQNIQYF TGCGCCAGCAGCTCAGCTGGGACTAGCGGCCAAAACATTCAGTACTTC
TRBJ2-1 - TRBV10-1 - CASSSALGLGGLNEQFF TGCGCCAGCTCTAGCGCCCTGGGACTGGGAGGTTTGAATGAGCAGTTCTTC
TRBJ2-7 - TRBV7-2 TRBD2 CASSPRGSLALYSYEQYF TGTGCCAGCAGCCCGAGAGGCTCACTAGCGCTCTACTCCTACGAGCAGTACTTC
TRBJ2-5 - TRBV10-2 - CASYAVGESETQYF TGCGCCAGCTACGCGGTGGGTGAATCAGAGACCCAGTACTTC
TRBJ2-5 - TRBV4-1 - CASSPGHPQETQYF TGCGCCAGCAGCCCGGGACACCCGCAAGAGACCCAGTACTTC
TRBJ1-5 - TRBV29-1 TRBD1 CSVEDGDRGRDQPQHF TGCAGCGTTGAAGATGGGGACAGGGGGCGCGATCAGCCCCAGCATTTT
TRBJ1-5 - TRBV5-1 - CASSEGHSNQPQHF TGCGCCAGCAGCGAGGGACATAGCAATCAGCCCCAGCATTTT
TRBJ2-7 - TRBV10-2 - CARKERGRSSYEQYF TGCGCCAGAAAAGAAAGGGGGAGGTCTTCCTACGAGCAGTACTTC
TRBJ1-2 - TRBV5-4 - CASSLKGMGNGYTF TGTGCCAGCAGCTTGAAGGGTATGGGGAATGGCTACACCTTC
TRBJ2-7 - TRBV5-1 - CASSKDSFYEQYF TGCGCCAGCAGCAAGGACAGCTTCTACGAGCAGTACTTC
TRBJ2-7 - TRBV7-6 - CASSLALTATYEQYF TGTGCCAGCAGCTTAGCCCTGACAGCTACCTACGAGCAGTACTTC
TRBJ1-4 once TRBV28 - CASSLSAWGKLFF TGTGCCAGCAGTTTATCGGCCTGGGGAAAACTGTTTTTT
TRBJ2-7 once TRBV10-3 TRBD2 CAISVGGVSYEQYF TGTGCCATCAGTGTCGGGGGGGTCTCCTACGAGCAGTACTTC
TRBJ2-7 - TRBV5-8 - CASSQERGLPPYEQYF TGTGCCAGCAGCCAAGAACGGGGGCTCCCCCCCTACGAGCAGTACTTC
TRBJ2-1 once TRBV5-1 - CASSLGGLGILDEQFF TGCGCCAGCAGCTTGGGAGGTCTAGGAATCCTGGATGAGCAGTTCTTC
TRBJ2-3 once TRBV7-6 - CASSQPSALTDTQYF TGTGCCAGCAGTCAACCTAGCGCACTTACAGATACGCAGTATTTT
TRBJ2-7 - TRBV2 - CASSARWGSEQYF TGTGCCAGCTCCGCCCGGTGGGGAAGCGAGCAGTACTTC
TRBJ1-1 - TRBV5-1 TRBD1 CASSWDRANTEAFF TGCGCCAGCAGTTGGGACAGGGCGAACACTGAAGCTTTCTTT
TRBJ1-2 - TRBV4-3 TRBD1 CASSPEGDRARNF TGCGCCAGCAGCCCTGAGGGGGACAGGGCCCGGAACTTC
TRBJ2-7 - TRBV19 TRBD1 CASSMRGLYEQYF TGTGCCAGTAGTATGAGGGGGCTCTACGAGCAGTACTTC
TRBJ2-5 - TRBV5-1 TRBD2 CASSPSLTSVETQYF TGCGCCAGCAGCCCCAGCTTAACTAGCGTAGAGACCCAGTACTTC
TRBJ2-1 - TRBV9 TRBD1 CASSEGTGAYNEQFF TGTGCCAGCAGCGAGGGGACAGGAGCCTACAATGAGCAGTTCTTC
TRBJ2-2 - TRBV14 TRBD2 CASSLTSGANTGELFF TGTGCCAGCAGCTTGACTAGCGGAGCGAACACCGGGGAGCTGTTTTTT
TRBJ2-2 - TRBV28 TRBD2 CASSLRPGLAGYFTGELFF TGTGCCAGCAGTTTACGTCCGGGACTAGCGGGATATTTCACCGGGGAGCTGTTTTTT
TRBJ2-5 - TRBV19 - CASSIVGQTQYF TGTGCCAGTAGTATAGTAGGCCAGACCCAGTACTTC
TRBJ2-1 - TRBV13 - CASSPKTLQGGNEQFF TGTGCCAGCAGCCCAAAAACCCTACAGGGGGGGAATGAGCAGTTCTTC
TRBJ1-2 - TRBV30 - CAWSVHSGQILWGYGYTF TGTGCCTGGAGTGTACACTCAGGTCAGATCTTATGGGGCTATGGCTACACCTTC
TRBJ2-7 - TRBV28 TRBD2 CASRVGPTGGYEQYF TGTGCCAGCAGGGTGGGGCCCACGGGAGGCTACGAGCAGTACTTC
TRBJ2-3 - TRBV18 - CASSPKLDTQYF TGTGCCAGCTCACCCAAATTAGATACGCAGTATTTT
TRBJ1-3 - TRBV11-2 TRBD1 CASTYRDRVYGNTIYF TGTGCCAGCACCTACCGGGACAGGGTGTATGGAAACACCATATATTTT
TRBJ2-7 - TRBV18 TRBD1 CASSPLPGQGTYEQYF TGTGCCAGCTCACCCCTACCGGGACAGGGAACGTACGAGCAGTACTTC
TRBJ1-2 - TRBV18 - CASSLKAGDYGYTF TGTGCCAGCTCACTGAAAGCGGGGGACTATGGCTACACCTTC
TRBJ1-1 - TRBV5-1 - CASSLGGQGSTEAFF TGCGCCAGCAGCTTGGGAGGACAAGGGAGCACTGAAGCTTTCTTT
TRBJ2-5 - TRBV2 TRBD1 CASRETGMSQETQYF TGTGCCAGCAGGGAGACAGGGATGTCACAGGAGACCCAGTACTTC
TRBJ2-1 - TRBV9 - CASSAGAQGNEQFF TGTGCCAGCAGCGCCGGGGCCCAAGGGAATGAGCAGTTCTTC
TRBJ2-7 - TRBV7-2 - CASSLAVSYEQYF TGTGCCAGCAGCTTAGCTGTGTCCTACGAGCAGTACTTC
TRBJ2-1 - TRBV7-9 - CASSLGDGSSYNEQFF TGTGCCAGCAGCTTGGGGGACGGCAGCTCCTACAATGAGCAGTTCTTC
TRBJ2-5 - TRBV5-1 - CASSLVAGMKTQYF TGCGCCAGCAGCTTGGTGGCAGGGATGAAGACCCAGTACTTC
TRBJ2-7 - TRBV11-2 TRBD2 CASSLGRGGAYEQYF TGTGCCAGCAGCTTAGGAAGGGGAGGGGCCTACGAGCAGTACTTC
TRBJ2-1 - TRBV5-6 TRBD2 CASRGLADYNEQFF TGTGCCAGCAGAGGACTAGCGGACTACAATGAGCAGTTCTTC
TRBJ2-7 - TRBV29-1 - CSVQGLMTYEQYF TGCAGCGTTCAGGGTTTGATGACCTACGAGCAGTACTTC